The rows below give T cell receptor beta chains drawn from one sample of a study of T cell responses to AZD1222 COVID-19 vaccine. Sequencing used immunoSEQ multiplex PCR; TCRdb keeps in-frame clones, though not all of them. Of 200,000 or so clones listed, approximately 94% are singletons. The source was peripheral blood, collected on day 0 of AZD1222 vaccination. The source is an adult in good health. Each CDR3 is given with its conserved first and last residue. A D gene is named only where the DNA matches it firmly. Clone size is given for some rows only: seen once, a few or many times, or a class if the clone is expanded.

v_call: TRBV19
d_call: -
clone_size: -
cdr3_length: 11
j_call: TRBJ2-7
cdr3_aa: CASSDSYEQYF
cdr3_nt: TGTGCCAGTAGTGACAGCTACGAGCAGTACTTC

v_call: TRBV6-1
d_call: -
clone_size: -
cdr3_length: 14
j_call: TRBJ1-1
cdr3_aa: CASSELGVSTEAFF
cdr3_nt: TGTGCCAGCAGTGAACTGGGGGTGAGCACTGAAGCTTTCTTT

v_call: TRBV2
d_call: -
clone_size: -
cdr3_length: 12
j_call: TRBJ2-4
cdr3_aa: CASSESLGYQYF
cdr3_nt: TGTGCCAGCAGTGAATCTCTTGGGTATCAGTACTTC

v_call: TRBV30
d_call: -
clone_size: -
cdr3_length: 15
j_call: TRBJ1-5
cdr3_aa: CAWSVRGSGNQPQHF
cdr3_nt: TGTGCCTGGAGTGTACGGGGATCGGGCAATCAGCCCCAGCATTTT

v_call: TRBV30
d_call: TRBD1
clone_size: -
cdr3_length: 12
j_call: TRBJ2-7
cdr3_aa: CAWNTGGYEQYF
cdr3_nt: TGTGCCTGGAATACAGGGGGCTACGAGCAGTACTTC

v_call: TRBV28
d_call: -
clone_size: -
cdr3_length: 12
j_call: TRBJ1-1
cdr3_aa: CASSLEGVEAFF
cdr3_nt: TGTGCCAGCAGTTTGGAGGGGGTTGAAGCTTTCTTT

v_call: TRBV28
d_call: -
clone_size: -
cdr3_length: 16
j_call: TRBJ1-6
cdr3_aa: CASSSPSTDHNSPLHF
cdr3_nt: TGTGCCAGCAGTTCCCCTTCGACGGATCATAATTCACCCCTCCACTTT

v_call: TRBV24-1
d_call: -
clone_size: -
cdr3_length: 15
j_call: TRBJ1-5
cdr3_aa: CATSGCCGDNQPQHF
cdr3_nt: TGTGCCACCAGTGGGTGCTGCGGGGACAATCAGCCCCAGCATTTT

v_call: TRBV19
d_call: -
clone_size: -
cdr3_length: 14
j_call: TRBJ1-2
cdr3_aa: CASTSVRANYGYTF
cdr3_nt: TGTGCCAGTACTTCCGTAAGAGCTAACTATGGCTACACCTTC

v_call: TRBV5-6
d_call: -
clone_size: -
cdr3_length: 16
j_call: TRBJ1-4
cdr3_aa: CASSLVARALEGKLFF
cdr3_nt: TGTGCCAGCAGCTTGGTCGCCCGGGCCCTCGAAGGAAAACTGTTTTTT

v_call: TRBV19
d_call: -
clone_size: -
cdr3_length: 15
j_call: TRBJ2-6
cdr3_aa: CASSIGGTGANVLTF
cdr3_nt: TGTGCCAGTAGTATAGGGGGGACTGGGGCCAACGTCCTGACTTTC

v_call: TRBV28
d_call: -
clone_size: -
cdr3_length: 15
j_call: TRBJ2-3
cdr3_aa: CASKNQFRMTDTQYF
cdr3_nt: TGTGCCAGCAAAAACCAATTTCGAATGACTGATACGCAGTATTTT

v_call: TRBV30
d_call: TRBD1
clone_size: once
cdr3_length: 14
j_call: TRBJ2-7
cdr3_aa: CAWSVPAGGAGQYF
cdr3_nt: TGTGCCTGGAGTGTACCTGCAGGGGGCGCAGGGCAGTACTTC

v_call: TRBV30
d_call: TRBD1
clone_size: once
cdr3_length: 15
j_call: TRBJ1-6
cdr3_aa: CAWSLPTGENSPLHF
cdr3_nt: TGTGCCTGGAGTTTGCCCACAGGGGAGAATTCACCCCTCCACTTT

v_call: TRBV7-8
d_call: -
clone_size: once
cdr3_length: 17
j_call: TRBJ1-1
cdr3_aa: CASSPRTRTPGYTEAFF
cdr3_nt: TGTGCCAGCAGCCCACGTACGCGGACGCCGGGGTATACTGAAGCTTTCTTT

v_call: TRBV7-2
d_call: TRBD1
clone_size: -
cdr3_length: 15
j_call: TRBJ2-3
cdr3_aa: CASSLDRGRSDTQYF
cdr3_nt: TGTGCCAGCAGCTTAGACAGGGGGCGGTCAGATACGCAGTATTTT

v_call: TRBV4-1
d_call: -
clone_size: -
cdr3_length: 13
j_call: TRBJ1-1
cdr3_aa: CASSQQPNTEAFF
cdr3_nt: TGCGCCAGCAGCCAACAGCCGAACACTGAAGCTTTCTTT

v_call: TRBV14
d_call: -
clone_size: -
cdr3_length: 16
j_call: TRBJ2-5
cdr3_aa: CASSQDRRGRGETQYF
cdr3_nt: TGTGCCAGCAGCCAAGATCGGCGGGGTCGGGGGGAGACCCAGTACTTC

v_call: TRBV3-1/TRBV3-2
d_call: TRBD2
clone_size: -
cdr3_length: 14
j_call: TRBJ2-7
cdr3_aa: CASSPGTSVLEQYF
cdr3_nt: TGTGCCAGCAGCCCGGGGACTAGCGTCCTCGAGCAGTACTTC

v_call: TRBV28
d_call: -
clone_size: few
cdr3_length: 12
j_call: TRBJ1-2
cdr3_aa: CASSYQYYGYTF
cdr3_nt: TGTGCCAGCAGCTATCAGTACTATGGCTACACCTTC

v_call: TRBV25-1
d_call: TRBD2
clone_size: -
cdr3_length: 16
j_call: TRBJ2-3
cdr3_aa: CASSETVRGRADTQYF
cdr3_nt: TGTGCCAGCAGTGAGACTGTCCGCGGGAGAGCAGATACGCAGTATTTT

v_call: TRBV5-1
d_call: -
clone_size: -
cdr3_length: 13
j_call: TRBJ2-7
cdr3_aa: CASSYGTGYEQYF
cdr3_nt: TGCGCCAGCAGCTACGGGACGGGCTACGAGCAGTACTTC

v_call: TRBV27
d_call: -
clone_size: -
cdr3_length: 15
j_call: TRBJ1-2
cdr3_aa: CASSLSRGTGYGYTF
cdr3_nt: TGTGCCAGCAGTTTATCGAGGGGGACGGGATACGGCTACACCTTC

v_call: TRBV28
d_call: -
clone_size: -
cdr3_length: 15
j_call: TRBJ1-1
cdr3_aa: CASSLLSPLSTEAFF
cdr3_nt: TGTGCCAGCAGTTTATTGTCCCCCCTTTCCACTGAAGCTTTCTTT

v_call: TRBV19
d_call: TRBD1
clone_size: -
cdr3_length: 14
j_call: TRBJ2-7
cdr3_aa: CASSTRQGPYEQYF
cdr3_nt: TGTGCCAGTAGTACCCGACAGGGTCCCTACGAGCAGTACTTC

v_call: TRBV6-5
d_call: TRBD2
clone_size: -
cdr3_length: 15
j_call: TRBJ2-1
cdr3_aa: CASSYYRAGGNEQFF
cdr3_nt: TGTGCCAGCAGTTACTACCGTGCGGGAGGAAATGAGCAGTTCTTC

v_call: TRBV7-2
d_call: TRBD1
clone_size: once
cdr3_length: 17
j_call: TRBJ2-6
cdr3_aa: CASSQGTGGTGANVLTF
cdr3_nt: TGTGCCAGCAGCCAAGGGACAGGGGGCACTGGGGCCAACGTCCTGACTTTC